This TCR beta chain was captured in a study of T-cell reconstitution after alpha-beta-depleted transplantation in children. Unique molecular identifiers tagged the TCRbeta library. TCRdb reprocessed the PCR reads with MiXCR, giving one entry per CDR3 protein. The sample has about 690,000 distinct CDR3 sequences; 16% are singletons. This clonotype was seen repeatedly, ten times or more. The TCR originated in a human donor who donated a stem cell graft to a child with acute myeloid leukemia. The material was PBMCs from the stem cell graft donor, obtained from the stem cell graft.

The CDR3 spells CSVVRGQGKETQYF. In DNA, the CDR3 is TGCAGCGTTGTTCGGGGGCAGGGAAAAGAGACCCAGTACTTC. V and J are TRBV29-1 and TRBJ2-5; D might be TRBD1 or TRBD2, each matching 6 bases. The germline V and J ends were trimmed by 4 bases and 3 bases, with 15 bases remaining between them. Germline-derived CDR1 and CDR2 are SQVTM and ANQGSEA. The CDR3 totals 14 residues.